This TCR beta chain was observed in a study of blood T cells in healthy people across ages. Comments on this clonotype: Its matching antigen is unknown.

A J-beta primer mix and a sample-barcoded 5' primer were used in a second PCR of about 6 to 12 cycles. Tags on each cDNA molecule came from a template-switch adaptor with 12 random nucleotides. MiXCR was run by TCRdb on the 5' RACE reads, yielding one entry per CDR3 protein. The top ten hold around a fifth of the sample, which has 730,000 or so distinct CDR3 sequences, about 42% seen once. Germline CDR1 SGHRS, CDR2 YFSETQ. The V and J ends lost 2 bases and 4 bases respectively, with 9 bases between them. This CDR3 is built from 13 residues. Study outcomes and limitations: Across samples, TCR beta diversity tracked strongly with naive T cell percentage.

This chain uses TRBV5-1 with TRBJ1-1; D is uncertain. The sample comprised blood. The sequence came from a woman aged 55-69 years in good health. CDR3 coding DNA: TGCGCCAGCAGCTTAACGGCCGGCACTGAAGCTTTCTTT. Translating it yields CASSLTAGTEAFF.